The 19 T cell receptor beta chains below all came from one sample that was sequenced in a study of shared clonotypes between healthy human individuals. TCRdb's table, derived via immunoSEQ multiplex PCR, lists solely in-frame clones and lacks some. Here the sample spans about 960,000 clones, 76% being singletons. Sequenced material: memory CD4+ T cells sorted from blood. Subset indicated: CD45RA-negative fraction. The source is a man between 18 and 35 years old in good health.

The rearrangement joins TRBV5-1 to TRBJ2-7; the D gene is possibly TRBD2 (5 bases). The ends were cut back, 2 bases at V and 7 bases at J, with 16 bases in the middle. The germline gives CDR1 SGHRS, CDR2 YFSETQ. This CDR3 is built from 14 residues. CDR3 protein: CASSFSPGPGEQYF. The CDR3 DNA reads TGCGCCAGCAGCTTCTCACCGGGTCCGGGAGAGCAGTACTTC.

With regard to this clone: The sample holds other DNA sequences that translate to the same CDR3. V gene TRBV7-2 combines with J gene TRBJ2-5; 7 nucleotides align to TRBD2. The V segment lost 3 bases and the J segment 2 bases; nucleotides outside the gene matches: 0. This CDR3 spans 13 amino acids. From germline, CDR1 is SGHTA and CDR2 FQGNSA. As DNA, the CDR3 is TGTGCCAGCAGCTTCGGGAGGCAAGAGACCCAGTACTTC. Its protein product is CASSFGRQETQYF.

This clone came up once. This chain joins TRBV28 and TRBJ2-6; TRBD2 matches at 8 bases. Germline trimming cut 6 bases from V and 4 bases from J; bases unmatched to any gene: 8. Per germline, CDR1 MDHEN and CDR2 SYDVKM. There are 16 residues in the CDR3. The CDR3 nucleotides read TGTGCCAGCAGCTCCCCCGGGGGGGGCGGGGCCAACGTCCTGACTTTC. It is translated as CASSSPGGGGANVLTF.

This chain connects TRBV7-8 to TRBJ2-7; tentative D call: TRBD1 (6 bases). Germline CDR1 is SGHVS and CDR2 is FQNEAQ. The CDR3 is 18 amino acids. The V gene lost 5 bases and the J gene lost 4 bases, with 27 bases spanning the gap. CDR3 amino acids: CASSAEYFNREFGYEQYF. The CDR3 DNA follows: TGTGCCAGCAGCGCCGAGTACTTTAACAGGGAATTCGGGTACGAGCAGTACTTC.

V and J are TRBV19 and TRBJ2-2; D is perhaps TRBD1 (7 bases). The germline gives CDR1 LNHDA, CDR2 SQIVND (reference sequence). The V end was cut by 4 bases, the J end by 2 bases, with 17 bases between. The CDR3 is made up of 17 amino acids. The chain's CDR3 is CASSTSMRDRNTGELFF. As DNA, the CDR3 is TGTGCCAGTAGTACCTCAATGCGGGACAGAAACACCGGGGAGCTGTTTTTT.

The chain has TRBV5-1 and TRBJ2-3; D unresolved. Trimming stripped 0 bases from V and 10 bases from J, with 9 bases between. Germline V CDR1 and CDR2: SGHRS, YFSETQ. This CDR3 contains 12 residues. Written as DNA, the CDR3 is TGCGCCAGCAGCTTGGACTTCAAGGCGCAGTATTTT. Amino acids: CASSLDFKAQYF.

The chain joins TRBV6-4 to TRBJ2-5; a weak D match, TRBD1 (6 bases). Between the trimmed V and J ends, which lost 5 bases and 5 bases, there was a span of 18 bases. The CDR3 covers 15 residues. The germline CDR1 and CDR2 sequences are MRHNA and SNTAGT. The CDR3 DNA sequence: TGTGCCAGCAGTAAGGGAGTAGGGGGTGTGGAGACCCAGTACTTC. Protein product: CASSKGVGGVETQYF.

The chain couples TRBV6-1 to TRBJ2-1, with a possible D match to TRBD2 (5 bases). This CDR3 region has 15 residues. Per germline, CDR1 MNHNS and CDR2 SASEGT. Deletions cut 1 base from V and 4 bases from J, with 11 bases between. CDR3 in DNA: TGTGCCAGCAGTGAAGGACCCCCGGGATACAATGAGCAGTTCTTC. Protein: CASSEGPPGYNEQFF.

This clone came up a few times. This CDR3 is also generated by other DNA sequences in the sample. The chain carries TRBV7-2 and TRBJ1-1, with a weak D call TRBD1 (5 bases). Germline V CDR1 and CDR2: SGHTA, FQGNSA. V was clipped by 3 bases and J by 0 bases, with 8 bases between them. The CDR3 has 14 amino acids. CDR3 amino acids: CASSLGRMNTEAFF. CDR3 in DNA: TGTGCCAGCAGCTTGGGACGGATGAACACTGAAGCTTTCTTT.

The V gene is TRBV4-2, the J gene TRBJ2-3, with TRBD2 identical over 7 bases. Germline assignment: CDR1 LGHNA and CDR2 YNFKEQ. V lost 1 base, J lost 9 bases, and 7 bases stayed unmatched. The CDR3 is made up of 14 amino acids. The CDR3 nucleotides read TGTGCCAGCAGCCAAGTATACCGGGACTACACGCAGTATTTT. It is translated as CASSQVYRDYTQYF.

The V and J genes are TRBV12-5 and TRBJ1-5; no firm D call. The CDR3 length is 14 residues. Germline V lookup: CDR1 LGHNT, CDR2 FRNRAP. The V end was cut by 5 bases, the J end by 0 bases, with 8 bases between. CDR3 region: CASGTGISNQPQHF. In DNA, the CDR3 is TGTGCTAGTGGTACCGGAATTAGCAATCAGCCCCAGCATTTT.

The chain has TRBV9 and TRBJ1-6; the match to TRBD1 covers 9 bases. This CDR3 contains 16 residues. Germline V gives CDR1 SGDLS, CDR2 YYNGEE. The V and J ends lost 6 bases and 7 bases, in that order; junction bases with no gene match: 11. The CDR3 DNA follows: TGTGCCAGCACCCCCCGGGACAGGGTCGGAAATTCACCCCTCCACTTT. Protein: CASTPRDRVGNSPLHF.

The V and J genes are TRBV19 and TRBJ2-3, with no clear D. The CDR3 is 16 amino acids. Germline CDR1 is LNHDA and CDR2 is SQIVND (reference sequence). V was cut by 3 bases and J by 0 bases, with 13 bases left in between. In nucleotides, the CDR3 is TGTGCCAGTAGTATCCAGAGCGCCTCTAGCACAGATACGCAGTATTTT. Translating gives CASSIQSASSTDTQYF. The variable domain in full, with the rest retrieved from reference TRBV19 and TRBJ2-3, is DGGITQSPKYLFRKEGQNVTLSCEQNLNHDAMYWYRQDPGQGLRLIYYSQIVNDFQKGDIAEGYSVSREKKESFPLTVTSAQKNPTAFYLCASSIQSASSTDTQYFGPGTRLTVL.

The chain combines TRBV7-6 with TRBJ2-3, with a tentative D call TRBD2 (6 bases). Germline V gene sequence: CDR1 SGHVS, CDR2 FNYEAQ. This CDR3 has 15 amino acids. Trimming left V 5 bases short and J 3 bases short, with 15 bases between. CDR3 coding DNA: TGTGCCAGCAGCCAGTTGTTCCGGGGGACAGATACGCAGTATTTT. Translated: CASSQLFRGTDTQYF.

The chain recombines TRBV7-2 with TRBJ2-4; D assignment may be TRBD1 or TRBD2 (6 bases each). Germline lookup yields CDR1 SGHTA and CDR2 FQGNSA. There are 13 residues in the CDR3. The V gene lost 3 bases and the J gene lost 6 bases, with 9 bases spanning the gap. The CDR3 DNA reads as TGTGCCAGCAGCTTGAAGGGGGGAAACATTCAGTACTTC. Amino acid sequence: CASSLKGGNIQYF. Full variable domain (remainder filled in from reference TRBV7-2 and TRBJ2-4): GAGVSQSPSNKVTEKGKDVELRCDPISGHTALYWYRQSLGQGLEFLIYFQGNSAPDKSGLPSDRFSAERTGGSVSTLTIQRTQQEDSAVYLCASSLKGGNIQYFGAGTRLSVL.

The gene calls are TRBV19 and TRBJ2-5; the match to TRBD2 covers 8 bases. The V gene's germline CDR1 is LNHDA and CDR2 SQIVND (reference sequence). The J segment lost 7 bases and the V segment lost 1 base, leaving 5 bases of the junction unmatched. This CDR3 has 14 amino acids. The CDR3 sequence: CASSIVTSVGTQYF. DNA for the CDR3: TGTGCCAGTAGTATAGTGACTAGCGTTGGGACCCAGTACTTC.

The rearrangement links TRBV4-1 to TRBJ1-2; no firm D call. CDR3 length: 13 residues. The V and J ends lost 5 bases and 8 bases respectively, with 15 bases between them. The germline gives CDR1 MGHRA, CDR2 YSYEKL. For the CDR3, the DNA is TGCGCCAGCAGCGATCGGGTCCTAGGGGGCTACACCTTC. Protein sequence: CASSDRVLGGYTF.

This clone was seen a few times. The gene calls are TRBV25-1 and TRBJ1-1; a possible D gene is TRBD1 (5 bases). Trimming removed 6 bases from V and 1 base from J, with 6 bases in between. This CDR3 has 12 residues. The V gene's germline CDR1 is MGHDK and CDR2 SYGVNS. The CDR3 nucleotides are TGTGCCAGCAGGGGACCGAACACTGAAGCTTTCTTT. Protein sequence: CASRGPNTEAFF.

The rearrangement joins TRBV2 to TRBJ2-5, with 9 bases matching TRBD1. The CDR3 runs 15 residues. V lost 6 bases and J lost 5; bases outside the gene matches: 10. Germline assignment: CDR1 SNHLY and CDR2 FYNNEI. CDR3 residues: CASRDRDRARETQYF. In DNA form, the CDR3 reads TGTGCCAGCAGAGACCGGGACAGGGCTAGGGAGACCCAGTACTTC.